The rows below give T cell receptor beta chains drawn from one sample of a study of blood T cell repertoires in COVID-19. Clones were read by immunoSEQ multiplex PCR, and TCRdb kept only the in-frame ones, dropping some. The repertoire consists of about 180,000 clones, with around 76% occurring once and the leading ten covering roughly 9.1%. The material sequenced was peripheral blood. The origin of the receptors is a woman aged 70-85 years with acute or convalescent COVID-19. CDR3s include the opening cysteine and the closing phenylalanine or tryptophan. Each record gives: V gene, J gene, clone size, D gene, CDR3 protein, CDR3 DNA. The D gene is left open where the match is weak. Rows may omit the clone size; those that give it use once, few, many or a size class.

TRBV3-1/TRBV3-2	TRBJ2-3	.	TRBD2	CAFHSGGVSTDTQYF	TGTGCCTTCCATAGCGGGGGGGTAAGCACAGATACGCAGTATTTT
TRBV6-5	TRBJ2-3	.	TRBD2	CASREAGGTDTQYF	TGTGCCAGCAGGGAGGCGGGGGGCACAGATACGCAGTATTTT
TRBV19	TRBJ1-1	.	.	CASSRGGTEAFF	TGTGCCAGTAGCCGGGGTGGGACTGAAGCTTTCTTT
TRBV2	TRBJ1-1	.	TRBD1	CASSELGPVNRGAFF	TGTGCCAGCAGTGAGTTAGGACCCGTAAACAGGGGAGCTTTCTTT
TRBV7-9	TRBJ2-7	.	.	CASSYRQSSSYEQYF	TGTGCCAGCAGCTACAGGCAATCCTCCTCCTACGAGCAGTACTTC
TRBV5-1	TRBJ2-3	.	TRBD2	CASSLALAGGRGGADTQYF	TGCGCCAGCAGCTTGGCCCTTGCCGGAGGGAGGGGTGGGGCAGATACGCAGTATTTT
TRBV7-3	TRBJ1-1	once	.	CASSLEVNTEAFF	TGTGCCAGCAGCTTAGAGGTGAACACTGAAGCTTTCTTT
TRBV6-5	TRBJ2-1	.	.	CASSWGGTAYNEQFF	TGTGCCAGCAGTTGGGGCGGGACAGCCTACAATGAGCAGTTCTTC
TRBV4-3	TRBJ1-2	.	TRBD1	CASSLDRVFGYTF	TGCGCCAGCAGCTTAGACAGGGTCTTTGGCTACACCTTC
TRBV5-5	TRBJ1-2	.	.	CASSLSPTGNYGYTF	TGTGCCAGCAGCTTGTCCCCGACCGGGAACTATGGCTACACCTTC
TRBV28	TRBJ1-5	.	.	CASSKSRGYQPQHF	TGTGCCAGCAGCAAATCCAGGGGTTATCAGCCCCAGCATTTT
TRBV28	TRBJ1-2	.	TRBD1	CASSSHPGQVYGYTF	TGTGCCAGCAGTTCCCATCCGGGACAGGTTTATGGCTACACCTTC
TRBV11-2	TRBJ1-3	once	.	CASTRQGSSGNTIYF	TGTGCCAGCACGAGGCAGGGGTCATCTGGAAACACCATATATTTT
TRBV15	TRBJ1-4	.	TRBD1	CATSIPQGAYEKLFF	TGTGCCACCAGCATTCCTCAGGGGGCGTATGAAAAACTGTTTTTT
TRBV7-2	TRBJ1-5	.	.	CASSLSTAGGPQHF	TGTGCCAGCAGCTTGAGCACAGCCGGGGGGCCCCAGCATTTT
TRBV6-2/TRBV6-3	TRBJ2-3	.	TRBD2	CASSYGSGGADTQYF	TGTGCCAGCAGTTACGGGAGCGGGGGCGCAGATACGCAGTATTTT
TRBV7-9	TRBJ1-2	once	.	CASSLTEFHGYTF	TGTGCCAGCAGCTTAACAGAATTTCATGGCTACACCTTC
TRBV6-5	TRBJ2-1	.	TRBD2	CASSTTSGTYNEQFF	TGTGCCAGCAGTACGACTAGCGGGACCTACAATGAGCAGTTCTTC
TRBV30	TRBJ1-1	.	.	CAWSPKRTPGGTEAFF	TGTGCCTGGAGTCCTAAAAGGACCCCTGGGGGGACTGAAGCTTTCTTT